This T cell receptor (beta chain) is drawn from a study of cytomegalovirus exposure and HLA in healthy donors. Findings and limits, study-wide: Overall, approximately 150 TCR beta chains were annotated as cytomegalovirus-associated.

Primers: 60 Vbeta forward and 13 Jbeta reverse. Assay used: immunoSEQ multiplex PCR; TCRdb lists only in-frame clones, some missing. The repertoire holds around 210,000 clones, around 80% seen once, with about 1.7% in the top ten. The CDR3 contains 15 residues. The V segment lost 4 bases and the J segment 1 base; nucleotides outside the gene matches: 7. Germline V gene sequence: CDR1 SGDLS, CDR2 YYNGEE. Concerning this clone itself: Its matching antigen is unknown.

The sequenced sample was PBMCs. The genes are TRBV9 and TRBJ1-1; TRBD1 matches 7 bases. This TCR was sampled from a man between 45 and 60 years old in good health and CMV-seronegative. The CDR3 loop is CASSSQDRPNTEAFF. DNA of the CDR3: TGTGCCAGCAGCTCCCAGGACAGGCCGAACACTGAAGCTTTCTTT.